The 16 T cell receptor beta chains given below trace back to one sample, sequenced in a study of blood T cell repertoires in COVID-19. Assay used: immunoSEQ multiplex PCR; TCRdb lists only in-frame clones, some missing. The sample has 100,000 to 150,000 clones, approximately 86% seen once. Sequencing was carried out using PBMCs or T cells enriched from blood (not recorded which). These receptors were obtained from a woman in her forties or fifties who had recovered from COVID-19.

The chain couples TRBV7-9 to TRBJ2-7; 7 bases line up with TRBD1. There are 15 residues in the CDR3. The germline gives CDR1 SEHNR, CDR2 FQNEAQ (reference sequence). With V trimmed by 4 bases and J by 2 bases, 8 bases remained unmatched. In DNA form, the CDR3 reads TGTGCCAGCAGCTACCCGGACAGGACTGCCTACGAGCAGTACTTC. This codes for CASSYPDRTAYEQYF.

The chain joins TRBV7-9 to TRBJ2-4; 7 bases map to TRBD1. The ends lost 7 bases at V and 2 bases at J; junction bases unmatched: 11. The CDR3 consists of 16 residues. The germline CDR1 and CDR2 sequences are SEHNR and FQNEAQ (reference sequence). CDR3 DNA: TGTGCCAGCACCCCGACAGGGACCTATACCAAAAACATTCAGTACTTC. It translates to CASTPTGTYTKNIQYF.

The rearrangement uses TRBV10-3 and TRBJ2-5, with D possibly TRBD1 on 6 matching bases. This CDR3 has 13 residues. V shed 8 bases and J shed 5 bases, with 15 bases lying between them. The germline CDR1 and CDR2 sequences are ENHRY and SYGVKD. CDR3: CAIQGFQGETQYF. CDR3 in DNA: TGTGCCATCCAGGGGTTTCAAGGGGAGACCCAGTACTTC.

This clone was seen once. The V gene is TRBV2, the J gene TRBJ1-6; D possibly corresponds to TRBD1 (6 bases). The CDR3 sequence is 16 residues long. Germline CDR1 SNHLY, CDR2 FYNNEI. Trimming pared 7 bases from V and 4 bases from J, leaving 17 bases between. The CDR3 coding sequence is TGTGCCAGCAAGACGACCCAGGACAGATATAATTCACCCCTCCACTTT. This encodes CASKTTQDRYNSPLHF.

The chain is built from TRBV7-8 and TRBJ2-7; perhaps TRBD1 as D (5 bases). Germline values: CDR1 SGHVS, CDR2 FQNEAQ. The V and J ends lost 0 bases and 0 bases respectively, with 9 bases between them. The CDR3 loop spans 15 amino acids. CDR3 region: CASSLAATASYEQYF. The DNA of the CDR3 is TGTGCCAGCAGCTTAGCCGCGACAGCCTCCTACGAGCAGTACTTC.

The V and J genes are TRBV28 and TRBJ1-1; possible D gene TRBD1, 5 bases. V was pared by 6 bases and J by 5 bases, with 13 bases between. The length of the CDR3 is 13 residues. CDR1 and CDR2 (germline): MDHEN, SYDVKM. Here the CDR3 reads CASSSTGGTEAFF. CDR3 nucleotides: TGTGCCAGCAGCTCTACGGGGGGTACTGAAGCTTTCTTT.

J is TRBJ1-1 and V is TRBV19, with D hard to call. Per the germline V gene, CDR1 is LNHDA and CDR2 is SQIVND (reference sequence). This CDR3 region has 13 residues. V was trimmed by 5 bases and J by 0 bases, leaving 7 bases between them. For the CDR3, the DNA is TGTGCCAGTAGTGGTTCGGTGAACACTGAAGCTTTCTTT. It is translated as CASSGSVNTEAFF.

V and J are TRBV12-5 and TRBJ2-2; D is ambiguous. The V gene lost 6 bases and the J gene lost 1 base, with 9 bases spanning the gap. The germline V gene encodes CDR1 LGHNT and CDR2 FRNRAP. CDR3 length: 14 residues. CDR3 in DNA: TGTGCTAGTGGCAGCTCGGGGAACACCGGGGAGCTGTTTTTT. This encodes CASGSSGNTGELFF. The whole variable domain, filled in from reference TRBV12-5 and TRBJ2-2, reads DARVTQTPRHKVTEMGQEVTMRCQPILGHNTVFWYRQTMMQGLELLAYFRNRAPLDDSGMPKDRFSAEMPDATLATLKIQPSEPRDSAVYFCASGSSGNTGELFFGEGSRLTVL.

This clone was picked up one time. CDR3 in DNA: TGCGCCAGCAGCTTGGTCGGCAGGGGGCTGAGGGAGACCCAGTACTTC. Protein product: CASSLVGRGLRETQYF. The rearrangement links TRBV5-1 to TRBJ2-5, with 8 positions matching TRBD1. J was trimmed by 5 bases and V by 0 bases; bases with no gene match: 9. The CDR3 is made up of 16 amino acids. The germline gives CDR1 SGHRS, CDR2 YFSETQ.

The chain links TRBV5-1 to TRBJ1-2; D is uncertain. The CDR3 loop spans 17 amino acids. Germline CDR1 SGHRS, CDR2 YFSETQ. V was clipped by 4 bases and J by 1 base, with 20 bases between them. Here the CDR3 reads CASSQIPADTNNYGYTF. The CDR3 coding sequence is TGCGCCAGCAGCCAGATCCCTGCCGACACGAATAACTATGGCTACACCTTC.

This chain links TRBV4-1 with TRBJ2-7; TRBD2 matches at 9 bases. V lost 1 base to trimming and J lost 6 bases; unmatched junction nucleotides: 10. This CDR3 region has 16 residues. Germline V CDR1 and CDR2: MGHRA, YSYEKL. The CDR3 region has the DNA TGCGCCAGCAGCCAAGTAGTTGGCGGGGGGGCCGTCGAGCAGTACTTC. Its protein is CASSQVVGGGAVEQYF.

The chain joins TRBV6-2 or TRBV6-3 to TRBJ2-3, with 14 positions matching TRBD2. The germline CDR1 and CDR2 sequences are MNHEY and SVGEGT. V lost 2 bases, J lost 6 bases, and 7 bases stayed unmatched. The CDR3 contains 17 residues. Written as DNA, the CDR3 is TGTGCCAGCAGTTACCCAAGACTAGCGGGGGGGAGGGATACGCAGTATTTT. Translation: CASSYPRLAGGRDTQYF.

This sequence joins TRBV5-1 and TRBJ1-2, with TRBD1 as a possible D gene (5 bases). This CDR3 region has 16 residues. Germline V gives CDR1 SGHRS, CDR2 YFSETQ. The V gene lost 4 bases and the J gene lost 0 bases, with 16 bases spanning the gap. The CDR3: CASSPTAGSANYGYTF. Written as DNA, the CDR3 is TGCGCCAGCAGCCCCACGGCAGGGTCCGCTAACTATGGCTACACCTTC.

Of note for this clone: The junction and the germline gene differ at one end; a read error may be behind it. The gene calls are TRBV4-1 and TRBJ2-7; 7 bases are shared with TRBD2. Germline V gives CDR1 MGHRA, CDR2 YSYEKL. This CDR3 comprises 17 residues. CDR3 amino acids: CASSQGRMGRVSHEQYF. CDR3 sequence (DNA): TGCGCCAGCAGCCAAGGGCGGATGGGGAGGGTCTCCCACGAGCAGTACTTC.

The gene calls are TRBV6-5 and TRBJ1-5; 7 nucleotides agree with TRBD1. This CDR3 spans 15 amino acids. CDR1 is MNHEY and CDR2 is SVGAGI in the germline V gene. Trimming at V came to 10 bases and at J to 3 bases, leaving 12 bases not matched to a gene. The DNA of the CDR3 is TGTGCCAAAAAGGGGCGGGACAGTCCCAATCAGCCCCAGCATTTT. This translates into CAKKGRDSPNQPQHF.

The gene calls are TRBV2 and TRBJ1-1; D not resolved. The length of the CDR3 is 13 residues. With 7 bases removed from V and 3 bases from J, the gap between germline ends came to 12 bases. Germline V gives CDR1 SNHLY, CDR2 FYNNEI. The CDR3 region is CASNLDGDTEAFF. The CDR3 bases are TGTGCCAGCAACTTGGACGGGGACACTGAAGCTTTCTTT.